This TCR beta chain came from a study of vaccination effects on CD4 cells after COVID-19. On the study more broadly: It was a median of 72 days after the second dose that post-vaccine samples were obtained. Study results and limitations: Marked clonal contraction of both clone types appeared late after vaccination.

A remark on this clone: What it binds is unknown.

Unmatched junction bases numbered 11, after V lost 3 bases and J lost 6 bases. The CDR3 totals 16 residues. Germline CDR1 and CDR2: SGHKS and YYEKEE (reference sequence). TCRdb keeps only in-frame clones here, not all; method: immunoSEQ multiplex PCR. The table has approximately 70,000 clones, 81% seen once. Before any sequencing was done, the ViraFEST assay used viral peptide pools to expand antigen-specific CD4+ T cells. Culture proceeded for roughly ten days, and CD4+ T cells were then isolated. Vaccine administered to participants consisted of two doses of either BNT162b2 or mRNA-1273. In the cultures, half the medium was exchanged for IL-2 medium on days 3 and 7.

This clonotype was obtained from a human donor who received a COVID-19 vaccine. The source material was CD4+ T cells from PBMCs cultured with HCoV-229E spike peptides, sampled after COVID-19 vaccination. V gene TRBV5-5 combines with J gene TRBJ1-5; 8 bases agree with TRBD1. The CDR3 DNA sequence: TGTGCCAGCAGCTGGGGCGACAGGGGCGGCGGTCAGCCCCAGCATTTT. It encodes CASSWGDRGGGQPQHF.